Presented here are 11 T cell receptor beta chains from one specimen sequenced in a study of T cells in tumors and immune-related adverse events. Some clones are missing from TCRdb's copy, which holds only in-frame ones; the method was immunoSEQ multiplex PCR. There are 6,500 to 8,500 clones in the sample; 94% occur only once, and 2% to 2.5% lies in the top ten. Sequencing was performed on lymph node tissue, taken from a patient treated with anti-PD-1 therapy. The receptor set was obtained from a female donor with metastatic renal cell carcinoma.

This CDR3 reads CASSRSGGDEKLFF. The DNA of the CDR3 is TGCGCCAGCAGCCGCTCAGGGGGGGACGAAAAACTGTTTTTT. V is TRBV5-1 and J is TRBJ1-4; 7 bases agree with TRBD1. The CDR3 contains 14 residues. Germline lookup yields CDR1 SGHRS and CDR2 YFSETQ. V shed 4 bases and J 8 bases; nucleotides not matched to a gene: 8.

In DNA, the CDR3 is TGTGCCAGTAATCAGGGGGCGAGCAATCAGCCCCAGCATTTT. It specifies CASNQGASNQPQHF. The V gene is TRBV19, the J gene TRBJ1-5; TRBD1 matches 8 bases. CDR3 length: 14 residues. Trimming removed 7 bases from V and 1 base from J; junction bases left unmatched: 3. Looked up from germline, CDR1 is LNHDA and CDR2 is SQIVND (reference sequence).

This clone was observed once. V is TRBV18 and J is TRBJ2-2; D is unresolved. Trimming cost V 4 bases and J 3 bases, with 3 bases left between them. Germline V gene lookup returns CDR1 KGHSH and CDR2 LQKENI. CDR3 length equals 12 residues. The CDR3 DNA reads TGTGCCAGCTCACTATACACCGGGGAGCTGTTTTTT. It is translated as CASSLYTGELFF.

CDR3 in DNA: TGTGCCAGCAGCTTAGCGGCTTCAGCGAGCTCCTACGAGCAGTACTTC. Translation: CASSLAASASSYEQYF. The rearrangement uses TRBV7-2 and TRBJ2-7; the D is unclear. There are 16 residues in the CDR3. The germline V gene has CDR1 SGHTA and CDR2 FQGNSA. V was cut by 0 bases and J by 0 bases, with 12 bases left in between.

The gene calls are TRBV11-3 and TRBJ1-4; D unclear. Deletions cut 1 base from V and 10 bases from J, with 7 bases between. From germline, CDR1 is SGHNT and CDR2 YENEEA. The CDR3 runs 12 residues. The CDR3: CASSLGGVKLFF. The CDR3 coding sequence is TGTGCCAGCAGCTTAGGGGGAGTAAAACTGTTTTTT.

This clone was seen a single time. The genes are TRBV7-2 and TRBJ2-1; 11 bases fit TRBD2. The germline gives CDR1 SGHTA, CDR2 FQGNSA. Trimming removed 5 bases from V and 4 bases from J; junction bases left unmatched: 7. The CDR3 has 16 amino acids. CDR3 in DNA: TGTGCCAGCAGCGTTAGCGGGGGGGCCAGGTACAATGAGCAGTTCTTC. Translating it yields CASSVSGGARYNEQFF.

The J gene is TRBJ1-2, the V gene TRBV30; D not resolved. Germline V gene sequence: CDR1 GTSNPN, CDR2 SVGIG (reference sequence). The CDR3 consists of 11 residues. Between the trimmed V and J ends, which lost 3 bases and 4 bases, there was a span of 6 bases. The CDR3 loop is CAWSTAYGYTF. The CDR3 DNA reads TGTGCCTGGAGCACAGCCTATGGCTACACCTTC.

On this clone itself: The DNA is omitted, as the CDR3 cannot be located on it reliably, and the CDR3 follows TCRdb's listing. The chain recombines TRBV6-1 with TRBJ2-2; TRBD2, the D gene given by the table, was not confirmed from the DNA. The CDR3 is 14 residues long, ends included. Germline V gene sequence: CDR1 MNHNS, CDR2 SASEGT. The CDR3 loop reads CASNPGQTPGSCFF.

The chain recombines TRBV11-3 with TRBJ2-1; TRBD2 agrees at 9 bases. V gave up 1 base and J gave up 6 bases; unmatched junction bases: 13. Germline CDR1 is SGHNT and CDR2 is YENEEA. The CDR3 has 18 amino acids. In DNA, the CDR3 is TGTGCCAGCAGCTTAGTTCGTATAGCGGGAGCTAATCTCAATGAGCAGTTCTTC. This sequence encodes CASSLVRIAGANLNEQFF. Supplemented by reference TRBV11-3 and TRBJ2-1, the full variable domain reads EAGVVQSPRYKIIEKKQPVAFWCNPISGHNTLYWYLQNLGQGPELLIRYENEEAVDDSQLPKDRFSAERLKGVDSTLKIQPAELGDSAVYLCASSLVRIAGANLNEQFFGPGTRLTVL.

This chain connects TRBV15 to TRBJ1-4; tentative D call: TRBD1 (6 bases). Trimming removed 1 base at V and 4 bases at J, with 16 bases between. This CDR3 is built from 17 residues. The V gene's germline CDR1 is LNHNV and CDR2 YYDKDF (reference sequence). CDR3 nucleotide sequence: TGTGCCACCAGCAGAGCCACAGGGAGCGTGGGTAATGAAAAACTGTTTTTT. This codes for CATSRATGSVGNEKLFF.

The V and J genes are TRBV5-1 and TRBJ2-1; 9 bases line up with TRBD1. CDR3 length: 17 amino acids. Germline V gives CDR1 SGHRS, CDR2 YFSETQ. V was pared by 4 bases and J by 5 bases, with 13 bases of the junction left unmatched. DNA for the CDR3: TGCGCCAGCAGCCCGCTGCTTGGACAGGGGATTAACAATGAGCAGTTCTTC. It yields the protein CASSPLLGQGINNEQFF.